This TCR beta chain was recovered during a study of blood T cell repertoires in COVID-19 (dated by TCRdb to 2019 to 2021). General notes on the study: Samples from collaborators originated in the United States, Italy and Spain and spanned both the acute and convalescent phases of COVID-19. The prospective study material was composed of cDNA or gDNA derived from T cells, B-cell-depleted T cells, or PBMCs. Deeply sampled blood TCRbeta repertoires from subjects exposed to, actively infected with, or recovered from COVID-19 were included in the dataset. The repertoires were released in a freely available public database intended as a resource for research on the immune response to SARS-CoV-2. The samples were drawn from two sources: the first 160 participants of the ongoing ImmuneRACE study, and fewer than 1,500 subjects contributed by 6 global collaborators. Sample metadata almost always included a de-identified subject ID, COVID-19 status, age in years and sex. Where available, HLA class I and class II types were obtained from metadata supplied by the sample provider rather than from assay-based typing. The investigation overall reported the following: How much clinical and demographic metadata was included differed by source and by participant, and the metadata was provided uncurated.

V is reduced by 0 bases and J by 0 bases, leaving a spacing of 10 bases between them. CDR1 and CDR2 were assigned from the germline V gene as SGHRS and YFSETQ. Counted from cysteine to phenylalanine, this CDR3 has 16 amino acids. Kept here is only the CDR3 DNA, which spans 48 bases and is read in frame from base 1. The immunoSEQ Assay, a bias-controlled multiplex PCR, was used to amplify TCRbeta CDR3 regions from genomic DNA. The original methods were these. The number of nucleated cells in each sample was estimated from the amplification of reference gene primers within the assay. To quantify the absolute abundance of each unique TCRbeta CDR3 rearrangement, sequence reads were collapsed and filtered. For each sample, productive Simpson clonality was calculated as the square root of Simpson's diversity index across productive rearrangements. In its TCRdb copy, this immuneACCESS table keeps in-frame sequences only and misses some clones. Where compared with another copy, unresolved V genes explain less than half of these, and the others have no known cause. Clonal size and the V and J genes are those of that table, whereas D and trimming came from the DNA. The sample table contains approximately 100,000 clones; only one count was recorded for around 92% of them. 3.5% to 4% of the sample lies in the top ten.

In regard to this clone: Its antigen target is currently unknown. Base qualities are not provided; no much larger clone lies one nucleotide away. The sample holds other DNA sequences that translate to the same CDR3.

Whole blood was collected in K2EDTA tubes by collaborating institutions according to the institutions' own protocols. Collaborator samples were shipped for TCRbeta analysis as frozen whole blood, isolated PBMCs, or DNA extracted from either sample type. The sample taken for sequencing was peripheral blood. The receptor chain draws on TRBV5-1 and TRBJ2-1, and the D gene may be TRBD2, 5 bases matching. The sequence was collected from a woman aged 55-69 years with acute or convalescent COVID-19. This receptor carries the CDR3 CASSLAGVSSYNEQFF. The DNA sequence is TGCGCCAGCAGCTTGGCCGGGGTTAGCTCCTACAATGAGCAGTTCTTC.